The source of this TCR beta chain is a study of blood T cell repertoires in COVID-19. Germline V gene sequence: CDR1 WSHSY, CDR2 SAAADI. Trimming took 4 bases from V and 5 from J; bases not matched to a gene: 3. CDR3 length equals 14 residues. Per the study methods: Reference gene primer amplification in the assay estimated nucleated cell counts. The assay was immunoSEQ multiplex PCR, and TCRdb's table has in-frame clones only and misses some. For V, J and clone size, that table is used; D and trimming come from the DNA. The table lists approximately 320,000 clones, 85% of them singletons. Sequencing was performed on peripheral blood. The rearrangement joins TRBV10-2 to TRBJ1-4; 8 bases match TRBD1. The clonotype was recovered from a human donor in a cohort sampled during active COVID-19. The CDR3 reads CASSGTGRNEKLFF. The CDR3 DNA is TGCGCCAGCAGTGGGACAGGGAGGAATGAAAAACTGTTTTTT.